This paragraph reports one T cell receptor beta chain. Its antigen is not known. This record comes from a study of shared clonotypes between healthy human individuals. Study observations and caveats: A limitation of the genetic and exposure-history diversity represented arose from few donors.

TCRdb keeps only in-frame clones here, not all; method: immunoSEQ multiplex PCR. There are more than 150,000 clones in the sample; roughly 70% occur only once, and 8% to 13% lies in the top ten. The germline CDR1 and CDR2 sequences are SGHRS and YFSETQ. The junction had 7 bases not matched to a gene; V was cut back by 0 bases and J by 4 bases. This CDR3 region has 16 residues. Material for sequencing was memory CD4+ T cells sorted from blood. Subset: CD45RA-negative fraction. This chain connects TRBV5-1 to TRBJ2-1, with TRBD1 matching over 7 bases. The sequence was collected from a man aged 30 to 45 in good health. Here the CDR3 DNA reads TGCGCCAGCAGCTTGGGCCCGGGACAGAGATACAATGAGCAGTTCTTC. It translates to CASSLGPGQRYNEQFF.